Following are 5 T cell receptor beta chains from one sample sequenced in a study of shared clonotypes between healthy human individuals. Naive CD8 isolation took CD45RO-negative cells positively selected for CCR7 and excluded terminally differentiated effector memory CD45RA+ cells. Profiled with immunoSEQ multiplex PCR; TCRdb holds only in-frame clones, not every one. Among about 2.2 million clones listed, approximately 92% were seen once. The sample was naive CD8+ T cells from PBMCs. All receptors come from a man aged 18 to 30 in good health. Some clones in this sample may be carry-over from other donors' samples.

This clone was recorded once. This chain joins TRBV28 and TRBJ1-1, with 7 bases lining up with TRBD1. V shed 8 bases and J 1 base; nucleotides not matched to a gene: 7. The CDR3 is made up of 14 amino acids. Looked up from germline, CDR1 is MDHEN and CDR2 is SYDVKM. The CDR3 loop reads CASPRTGSNTEAFF. For the CDR3, the DNA is TGTGCCAGCCCACGGACAGGCTCGAACACTGAAGCTTTCTTT.

This chain uses TRBV27 with TRBJ1-1; D not certain. Germline-derived CDR1 and CDR2 are MNHEY and SMNVEV (reference sequence). Between the trimmed V and J ends, which lost 8 bases and 11 bases, there was a span of 12 bases. The CDR3 has 10 amino acids. CDR3 coding DNA: TGTGCCAGCGCAGAGACGGGCGCTTTCTTT. Translation: CASAETGAFF.

As to this clone: This sequence may be a read error, since a much larger clone differs from it by one base. Written as DNA, the CDR3 is TGTGCCAGCAGCTTAGGGGAGAACACTGAAGCTTTCTTT. This codes for CASSLGENTEAFF. This chain uses TRBV11-2 with TRBJ1-1; D gene ambiguous. V lost 1 base to trimming and J lost 1 base, with 4 bases between them. The CDR3 has 13 amino acids. CDR1 and CDR2 from the germline V gene are SGHAT and FQNNGV.

The chain uses TRBV27 and TRBJ2-1; tentative D call: TRBD2 (5 bases). The CDR3 loop spans 14 amino acids. Germline CDR1 and CDR2: MNHEY and SMNVEV (reference sequence). Trimming shortened V by 4 bases and J by 6 bases, and 13 bases separated the two germline ends. CDR3 nucleotide sequence: TGTGCCAGCAGTTCCAGCCGGACTGGCAATGAGCAGTTCTTC. This translates into CASSSSRTGNEQFF.

The chain has TRBV4-1 and TRBJ2-6; maybe TRBD1 (5 bases). CDR1 is MGHRA and CDR2 is YSYEKL in the germline V gene. The ends were cut back, 3 bases at V and 2 bases at J, with 11 bases in the middle. The CDR3 covers 16 residues. The CDR3 bases are TGCGCCAGCAGCCAGGGGCGACAAGCTGGGGCCAACGTCCTGACTTTC. Amino acid sequence: CASSQGRQAGANVLTF.